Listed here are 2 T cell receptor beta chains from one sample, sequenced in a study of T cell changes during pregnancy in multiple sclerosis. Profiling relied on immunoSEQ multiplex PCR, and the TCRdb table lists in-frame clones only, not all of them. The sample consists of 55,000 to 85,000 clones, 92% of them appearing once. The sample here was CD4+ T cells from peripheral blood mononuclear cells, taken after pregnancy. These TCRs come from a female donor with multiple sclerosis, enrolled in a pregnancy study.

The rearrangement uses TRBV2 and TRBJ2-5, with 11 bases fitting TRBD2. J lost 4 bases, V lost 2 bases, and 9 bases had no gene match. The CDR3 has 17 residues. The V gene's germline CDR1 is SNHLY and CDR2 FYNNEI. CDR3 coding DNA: TGTGCCAGCAGTGAATTGGGTAGCGGGGGGGCCGGAGAGACCCAGTACTTC. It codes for CASSELGSGGAGETQYF.

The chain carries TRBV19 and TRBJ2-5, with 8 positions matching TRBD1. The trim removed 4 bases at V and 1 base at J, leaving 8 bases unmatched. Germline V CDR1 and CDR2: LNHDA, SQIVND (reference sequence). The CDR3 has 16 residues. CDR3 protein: CASSTSPTGAQETQYF. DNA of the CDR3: TGTGCCAGTAGTACCTCCCCGACAGGGGCCCAAGAGACCCAGTACTTC.